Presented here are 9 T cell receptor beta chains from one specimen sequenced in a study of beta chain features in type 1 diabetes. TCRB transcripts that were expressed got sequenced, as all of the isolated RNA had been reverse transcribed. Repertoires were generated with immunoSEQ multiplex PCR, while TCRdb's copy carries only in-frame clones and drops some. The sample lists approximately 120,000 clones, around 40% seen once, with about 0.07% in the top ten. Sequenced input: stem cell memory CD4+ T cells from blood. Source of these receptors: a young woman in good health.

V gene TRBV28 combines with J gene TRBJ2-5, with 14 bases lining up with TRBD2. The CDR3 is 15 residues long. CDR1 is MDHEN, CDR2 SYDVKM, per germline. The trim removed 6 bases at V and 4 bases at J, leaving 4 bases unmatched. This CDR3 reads CASRPTSGRGETQYF. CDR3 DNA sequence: TGTGCCAGCAGGCCGACTAGCGGGAGGGGAGAGACCCAGTACTTC.

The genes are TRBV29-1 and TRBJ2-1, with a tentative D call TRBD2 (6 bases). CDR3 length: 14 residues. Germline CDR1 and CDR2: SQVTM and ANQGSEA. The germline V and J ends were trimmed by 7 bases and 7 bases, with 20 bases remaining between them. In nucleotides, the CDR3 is TGCAGCGCACCACATCCGGGTCGGGGGAATGAGCAGTTCTTC. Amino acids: CSAPHPGRGNEQFF.

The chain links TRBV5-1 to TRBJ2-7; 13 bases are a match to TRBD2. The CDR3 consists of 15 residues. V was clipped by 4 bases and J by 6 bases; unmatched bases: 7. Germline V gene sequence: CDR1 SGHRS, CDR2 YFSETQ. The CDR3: CASSRGLAGASEQYF. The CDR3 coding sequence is TGCGCCAGCAGCCGAGGACTAGCGGGAGCGTCCGAGCAGTACTTC. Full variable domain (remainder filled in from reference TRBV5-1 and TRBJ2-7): KAGVTQTPRYLIKTRGQQVTLSCSPISGHRSVSWYQQTPGQGLQFLFEYFSETQRNKGNFPGRFSGRQFSNSRSEMNVSTLELGDSALYLCASSRGLAGASEQYFGPGTRLTVT.

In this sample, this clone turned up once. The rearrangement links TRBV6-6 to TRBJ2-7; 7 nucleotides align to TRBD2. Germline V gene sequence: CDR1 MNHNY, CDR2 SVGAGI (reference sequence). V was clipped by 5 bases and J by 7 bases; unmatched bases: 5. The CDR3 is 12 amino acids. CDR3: CASSTRTREQYF. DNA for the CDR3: TGTGCCAGCAGTACCAGGACTAGGGAGCAGTACTTC.

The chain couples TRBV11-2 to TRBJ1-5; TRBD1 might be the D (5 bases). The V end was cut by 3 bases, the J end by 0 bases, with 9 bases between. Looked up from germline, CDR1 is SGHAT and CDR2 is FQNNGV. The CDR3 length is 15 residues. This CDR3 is CASSLDINSNQPQHF. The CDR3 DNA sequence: TGTGCCAGCAGCTTGGACATAAATAGCAATCAGCCCCAGCATTTT.

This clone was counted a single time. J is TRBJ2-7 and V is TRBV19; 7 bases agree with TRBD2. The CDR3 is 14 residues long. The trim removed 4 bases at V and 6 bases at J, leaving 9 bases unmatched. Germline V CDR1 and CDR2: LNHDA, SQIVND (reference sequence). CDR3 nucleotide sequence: TGTGCCAGTAGTAGGCGGGAGTATACGGTCGAGCAGTACTTC. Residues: CASSRREYTVEQYF.

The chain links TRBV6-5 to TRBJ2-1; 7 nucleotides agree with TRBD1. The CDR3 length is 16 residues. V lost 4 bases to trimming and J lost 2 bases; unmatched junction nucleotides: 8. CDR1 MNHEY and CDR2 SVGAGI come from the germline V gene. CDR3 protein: CASSSTPGQPYNEQFF. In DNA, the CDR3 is TGTGCCAGCAGTTCCACTCCGGGACAGCCCTACAATGAGCAGTTCTTC.

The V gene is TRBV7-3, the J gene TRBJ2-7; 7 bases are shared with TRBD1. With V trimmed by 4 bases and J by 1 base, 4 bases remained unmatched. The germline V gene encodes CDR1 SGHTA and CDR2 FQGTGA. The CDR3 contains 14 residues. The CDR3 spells CASSSGQESYEQYF. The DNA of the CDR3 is TGTGCCAGCAGCTCCGGACAGGAGTCCTACGAGCAGTACTTC.

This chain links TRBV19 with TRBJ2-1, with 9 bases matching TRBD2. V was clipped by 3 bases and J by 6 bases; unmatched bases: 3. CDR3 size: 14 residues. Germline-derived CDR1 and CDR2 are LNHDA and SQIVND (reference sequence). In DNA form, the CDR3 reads TGTGCCAGTAGTATGCGGCGGGAGGGCAATGAGCAGTTCTTC. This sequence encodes CASSMRREGNEQFF.